A selection of T cell receptor beta chains follows, all from one sample in a study of blood T cells in healthy people across ages. From the 5' RACE reads, TCRdb called clonotypes with MiXCR, one entry per CDR3 protein. The data contain roughly 1,700,000 distinct CDR3 sequences, over 25% of them seen just once; the ten biggest clones take up 7% to 9%. The sequenced sample was blood. The receptors were sampled from a woman in her twenties or thirties in good health. The CDR3 runs from the conserved cysteine through the conserved F or W. D genes are given only for firm matches. Clone size is shown for a subset of rows, as once, few, many or a class of expanded clone.

CDR3 DNA: TGCAGTGCTAACAGGTGGACTAGCGGGGGCTACAATGAGCAGTACTTC
CDR3 protein: CSANRWTSGGYNEQYF
J gene: TRBJ2-5
V gene: TRBV20-1
D gene: TRBD2
clone size: -

CDR3 DNA: TGCAGTGCTACAACCGGGACTAGGGACAATGAGCAGTTCTTC
CDR3 protein: CSATTGTRDNEQFF
J gene: TRBJ2-1
V gene: TRBV20-1
D gene: TRBD2
clone size: -

CDR3 DNA: TGCAGTGCTAGTTCGTGGACGAAAGCTTTCTTT
CDR3 protein: CSASSWTKAFF
J gene: TRBJ1-1
V gene: TRBV20-1
D gene: -
clone size: few

CDR3 DNA: TGTGCCAGCTGCCGAACAGGGGCGGGTCAGCTCCAGCATTTT
CDR3 protein: CASCRTGAGQLQHF
J gene: TRBJ1-5
V gene: TRBV12-3/TRBV12-4
D gene: TRBD1
clone size: -

CDR3 DNA: TGTGCCAGCAGCTTATCGACAGACCAAATTCAGTACTTC
CDR3 protein: CASSLSTDQIQYF
J gene: TRBJ2-4
V gene: TRBV7-2
D gene: -
clone size: few

CDR3 DNA: TGTGCCAGCAGTGTTGAAGGGACAACTAGCACAGATACGCAGTATTTT
CDR3 protein: CASSVEGTTSTDTQYF
J gene: TRBJ2-3
V gene: TRBV2
D gene: -
clone size: -

CDR3 DNA: TGCAGCGCCCAAGGGCACTCAACCTACGAGCAGTACTTC
CDR3 protein: CSAQGHSTYEQYF
J gene: TRBJ2-7
V gene: TRBV29-1
D gene: -
clone size: once

CDR3 DNA: TGTGCCAGCAGCTTCGTAGATGAGCAGTTCTTC
CDR3 protein: CASSFVDEQFF
J gene: TRBJ2-1
V gene: TRBV5-5
D gene: -
clone size: -

CDR3 DNA: TGTGCCAGCATCCGGGACAGGGTGTATTTT
CDR3 protein: CASIRDRVYF
J gene: TRBJ2-3
V gene: TRBV28
D gene: TRBD1
clone size: -

CDR3 DNA: TGTGCCACCAGCGGAGCTCAGATTTCGACAGGCGTCTATGGCTACACCTTC
CDR3 protein: CATSGAQISTGVYGYTF
J gene: TRBJ1-2
V gene: TRBV15
D gene: -
clone size: -

CDR3 DNA: TGCGCCAGCAGCTTGGAACAGTACTCCTACGAGCAGTACTTC
CDR3 protein: CASSLEQYSYEQYF
J gene: TRBJ2-7
V gene: TRBV5-1
D gene: -
clone size: many